This T cell receptor beta chain was documented in a study of T cells in Graves' hyperthyroidism and ophthalmopathy. Patients between 18 and 65 years old had hyperthyroidism, newly diagnosed and lasting under 2 months. Amplification of TCR beta CDR3 regions used RNA as the template. Using the HTBI primer set, a first-round RT-PCR was run on the TCR CDR3. From the multiplex PCR reads, TCRdb called clonotypes with MiXCR, one entry per CDR3 protein. The sample contains more than 300,000 distinct CDR3 sequences, approximately 13% of which appear only once. Germline values: CDR1 MGHRA, CDR2 YSYEKL. CDR3 size: 15 residues. With V trimmed by 1 base and J by 7 bases, 7 bases remained unmatched.

V gene TRBV4-1 combines with J gene TRBJ2-3; 8 positions agree with TRBD2. The sample comprised blood. This clonotype originated in a woman between 18 and 29 years old with Graves' hyperthyroidism. CDR3 DNA sequence: TGCGCCAGCAGCCAAGGGACGGGGGGGCCATATACGCAGTATTTT. Amino acids: CASSQGTGGPYTQYF.